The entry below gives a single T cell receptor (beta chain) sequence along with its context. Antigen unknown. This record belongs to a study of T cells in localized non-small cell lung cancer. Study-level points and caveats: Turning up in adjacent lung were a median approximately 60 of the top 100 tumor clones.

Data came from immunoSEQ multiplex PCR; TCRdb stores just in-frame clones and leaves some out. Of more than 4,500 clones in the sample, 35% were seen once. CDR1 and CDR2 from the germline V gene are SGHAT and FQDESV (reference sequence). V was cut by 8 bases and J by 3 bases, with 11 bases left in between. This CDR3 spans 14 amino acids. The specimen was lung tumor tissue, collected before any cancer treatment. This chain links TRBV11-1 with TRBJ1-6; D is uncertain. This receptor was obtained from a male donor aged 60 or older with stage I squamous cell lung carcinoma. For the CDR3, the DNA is TGTGCCAGCGGCTCGGGGTACTATAATTCACCCCTCCACTTT. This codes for CASGSGYYNSPLHF.